These T cell receptor beta chains were read from a single sample in a study of blood T cell repertoires in COVID-19. Produced via immunoSEQ multiplex PCR; TCRdb's table is partial and in-frame only. The table shows approximately 130,000 clones, with approximately 84% occurring only once. Sequenced material: peripheral blood. Every receptor here comes from a human donor in a cohort sampled during active COVID-19. The CDR3 runs from the conserved cysteine through the conserved F or W. The D gene is left open where the match is weak. A row's size may be missing; if present it is once, few, many or a size class.

>.|TRBJ1-6|TRBV5-1|TRBD1
TGCGCCAGCAGGTCCTCAGGGGGCGGGAATTCACCCCTCCACTTT
CASRSSGGGNSPLHF
>few|TRBJ1-5|TRBV7-6|TRBD1
TGTGCCAGCAGCGGAAGGGACAGGGAGTATAATCAGCCCCAGCATTTT
CASSGRDREYNQPQHF
>.|TRBJ2-1|TRBV7-9|.
TGTGCCAGCAGCTTGGGGGGTTCCTACAATGAGCAGTTCTTC
CASSLGGSYNEQFF
>few|TRBJ1-2|TRBV5-4|TRBD1
TGTGCCAGCAGCCAAGACAGGGACTATGGCTACACCTTC
CASSQDRDYGYTF
>.|TRBJ2-2|TRBV12-3/TRBV12-4|.
TGTGCCAGCAGTTTAGCGTCCGTCGGGGAGCTGTTTTTT
CASSLASVGELFF
>.|TRBJ2-7|TRBV6-5|TRBD1
TGTGCCGGAAACCGGGACAGGGTTGACGAGCAGTACTTC
CAGNRDRVDEQYF
>.|TRBJ2-2|TRBV19|.
TGTGCCAGTACAGGGTCCCCCGGGGAGCTGTTTTTT
CASTGSPGELFF
>.|TRBJ2-5|TRBV3-1/TRBV3-2|.
TGTGCCAGCAGCCAAGTCCACCCCGGGACAGATAGCGGGACCCAGTACTTC
CASSQVHPGTDSGTQYF
>.|TRBJ2-2|TRBV5-5|.
TGTGCCAGCAGCCCCCAGAGCGCCCACACCGGGGAGCTGTTTTTT
CASSPQSAHTGELFF
>.|TRBJ1-6|TRBV5-1|.
TGCGCCAGCAGCGTGACAGGTACAATGGATTCACCCCTCCACTTT
CASSVTGTMDSPLHF
>.|TRBJ2-7|TRBV12-3/TRBV12-4|.
TGTGCCAGCAGTTGGGGCAGGGGCTACGAGCAGTACTTC
CASSWGRGYEQYF
>.|TRBJ1-5|TRBV4-1|TRBD1
TGCGCCAGCAGCCAAGATAGGGCAGGGGGCCCTACCGTGGCCCAGCATTTT
CASSQDRAGGPTVAQHF
>.|TRBJ1-2|TRBV7-9|TRBD1
TGTGCCAGCAGCTTATCTGACAGGGAGCTTATCTATGGCTACACCTTC
CASSLSDRELIYGYTF
>.|TRBJ2-5|TRBV27|.
TGTGCCAGCAGTTTAATGAGTTCGGGTGGGAGACTCACCCAGTACTTC
CASSLMSSGGRLTQYF
>.|TRBJ1-6|TRBV3-1/TRBV3-2|TRBD1
TGTGCCAGCAGCCAAGGCCCGGGACAGGGGGTCCCCTCTTATAATTCACCCCTCCACTTT
CASSQGPGQGVPSYNSPLHF
>.|TRBJ1-1|TRBV12-3/TRBV12-4|.
TGTGCCAGCAAATATAACAGGGCCGCTTTCTTT
CASKYNRAAFF
>.|TRBJ2-7|TRBV11-2|.
TGTGCCAGCAGCTTAGACCCCCGAGCCTACGAGCAGTACTTC
CASSLDPRAYEQYF
>.|TRBJ1-5|TRBV7-4|TRBD1
TGTGCCAGCAGCTTAGGACAGGGCTCCGGCAATCAGCCCCAGCATTTT
CASSLGQGSGNQPQHF
>.|TRBJ2-6|TRBV7-9|.
TGTGCCAGCAGCTTTACAGTGACTGGGGCCAACGTCCTGACTTTC
CASSFTVTGANVLTF
>.|TRBJ2-7|TRBV5-1|.
TGCGCCAGCAGCTTGCCCTCGACAGGAATCTACGAGCAGTACTTC
CASSLPSTGIYEQYF
>.|TRBJ1-2|TRBV7-9|.
TGTGCCAGCAGCCAGAGGGGAGGAGGCTACACCTTC
CASSQRGGGYTF
>.|TRBJ1-1|TRBV7-9|.
TGTGCCAGCAGCTTACCTGGGGGGGCGAACACTGAAGCTTTCTTT
CASSLPGGANTEAFF
>.|TRBJ1-5|TRBV19|.
TGTGCCAGTAGTACCGAACAGGGCAGAACTCAGCCCCAGCATTTT
CASSTEQGRTQPQHF
>.|TRBJ2-3|TRBV29-1|.
TGCAGCGTTGATGGCGGGGACACAGATACGCAGTATTTT
CSVDGGDTDTQYF
>.|TRBJ2-3|TRBV14|.
TGTGCCAGCAGCCTAGGTGCGGTCGGTACGCAGTATTTT
CASSLGAVGTQYF
>.|TRBJ2-5|TRBV7-8|.
TGTGCCAGCAGCTTACTAGCGATGGGGGAGACCCAGTACTTC
CASSLLAMGETQYF
>.|TRBJ1-2|TRBV30|TRBD1
TGTGCCTACCTCCCGGGACAGGGTTTCGGCTACACCTTC
CAYLPGQGFGYTF
>.|TRBJ2-7|TRBV29-1|TRBD1
TGCAGCGTTTGGGGAGGGGACAGGGAGGGCTACGAGCAGTACTTC
CSVWGGDREGYEQYF
>.|TRBJ2-3|TRBV7-2|.
TGTGCCAGCAGCTCCACCTACTTCCCCCCGGATACGCAGTATTTT
CASSSTYFPPDTQYF
>.|TRBJ2-7|TRBV20-1|TRBD2
TGCAGTGCTCCGTTAGCGGGACAGCAGTACTTC
CSAPLAGQQYF
>.|TRBJ2-2|TRBV20-1|TRBD2
TGCAGTGTAGGGAGGGGTGGGGAGCTGTTTTTT
CSVGRGGELFF
>.|TRBJ1-4|TRBV7-9|.
TGTGCCAGCAGCTTAGTTCTGGGAGTTAATGAAAAACTGTTTTTT
CASSLVLGVNEKLFF
>.|TRBJ1-6|TRBV27|.
TGTGCCAGCAGTTTACGGCCGGGGCAGGGAGGGTCACCCCTCCACTTT
CASSLRPGQGGSPLHF
>few|TRBJ1-3|TRBV9|.
TGTGCCAGCAGCGTAGAGTCAGGGATCTCTGGAAACACCATATATTTT
CASSVESGISGNTIYF
>.|TRBJ2-1|TRBV19|TRBD2
TGTGCCAGTAGTAGTATTAGCGGGGGTTCCTACAATGAGCAGTTCTTC
CASSSISGGSYNEQFF